This TCR beta chain was recorded in a study of CD8+CD57+ T cells in acquired aplastic anemia. Study overall: Sorting CD4+ and CD8+ cells gave DNA averaging around 3 ug.

Germline V gene sequence: CDR1 MNHEY, CDR2 SVGEGT. The CDR3 covers 15 residues. Trimming pared 2 bases from V and 0 bases from J, leaving 8 bases between. Patients picked for sequencing had shown CD8+CD57+ cell expansion detected by flow cytometry. Severe acquired aplastic anemia was the diagnosis recorded for all patients. The count of this clonotype is one. As yet, its antigen is unknown. Study-wide points: No significant patient-versus-control difference appeared in CD8+ Simpson's diversity.

For CDR3 and TCR beta VDJ profiling, genomic DNA was the template used. TCRdb reprocessed the reads with MiXCR, giving one entry per CDR3 protein. The repertoire holds approximately 190,000 distinct CDR3 sequences, around half seen once, with about 9.5% in the top ten. V is TRBV6-2 or TRBV6-3 and J is TRBJ1-3, with D uncertain. Material for sequencing was sorted CD4+, CD8+, or CD8+CD57+ T cells (not recorded which) from PBMCs. The sequence came from a human donor with aplastic anemia. Written as DNA, the CDR3 is TGTGCCAGCAGTTACGACGCGGTCTCTGGAAACACCATATATTTT. This codes for CASSYDAVSGNTIYF.